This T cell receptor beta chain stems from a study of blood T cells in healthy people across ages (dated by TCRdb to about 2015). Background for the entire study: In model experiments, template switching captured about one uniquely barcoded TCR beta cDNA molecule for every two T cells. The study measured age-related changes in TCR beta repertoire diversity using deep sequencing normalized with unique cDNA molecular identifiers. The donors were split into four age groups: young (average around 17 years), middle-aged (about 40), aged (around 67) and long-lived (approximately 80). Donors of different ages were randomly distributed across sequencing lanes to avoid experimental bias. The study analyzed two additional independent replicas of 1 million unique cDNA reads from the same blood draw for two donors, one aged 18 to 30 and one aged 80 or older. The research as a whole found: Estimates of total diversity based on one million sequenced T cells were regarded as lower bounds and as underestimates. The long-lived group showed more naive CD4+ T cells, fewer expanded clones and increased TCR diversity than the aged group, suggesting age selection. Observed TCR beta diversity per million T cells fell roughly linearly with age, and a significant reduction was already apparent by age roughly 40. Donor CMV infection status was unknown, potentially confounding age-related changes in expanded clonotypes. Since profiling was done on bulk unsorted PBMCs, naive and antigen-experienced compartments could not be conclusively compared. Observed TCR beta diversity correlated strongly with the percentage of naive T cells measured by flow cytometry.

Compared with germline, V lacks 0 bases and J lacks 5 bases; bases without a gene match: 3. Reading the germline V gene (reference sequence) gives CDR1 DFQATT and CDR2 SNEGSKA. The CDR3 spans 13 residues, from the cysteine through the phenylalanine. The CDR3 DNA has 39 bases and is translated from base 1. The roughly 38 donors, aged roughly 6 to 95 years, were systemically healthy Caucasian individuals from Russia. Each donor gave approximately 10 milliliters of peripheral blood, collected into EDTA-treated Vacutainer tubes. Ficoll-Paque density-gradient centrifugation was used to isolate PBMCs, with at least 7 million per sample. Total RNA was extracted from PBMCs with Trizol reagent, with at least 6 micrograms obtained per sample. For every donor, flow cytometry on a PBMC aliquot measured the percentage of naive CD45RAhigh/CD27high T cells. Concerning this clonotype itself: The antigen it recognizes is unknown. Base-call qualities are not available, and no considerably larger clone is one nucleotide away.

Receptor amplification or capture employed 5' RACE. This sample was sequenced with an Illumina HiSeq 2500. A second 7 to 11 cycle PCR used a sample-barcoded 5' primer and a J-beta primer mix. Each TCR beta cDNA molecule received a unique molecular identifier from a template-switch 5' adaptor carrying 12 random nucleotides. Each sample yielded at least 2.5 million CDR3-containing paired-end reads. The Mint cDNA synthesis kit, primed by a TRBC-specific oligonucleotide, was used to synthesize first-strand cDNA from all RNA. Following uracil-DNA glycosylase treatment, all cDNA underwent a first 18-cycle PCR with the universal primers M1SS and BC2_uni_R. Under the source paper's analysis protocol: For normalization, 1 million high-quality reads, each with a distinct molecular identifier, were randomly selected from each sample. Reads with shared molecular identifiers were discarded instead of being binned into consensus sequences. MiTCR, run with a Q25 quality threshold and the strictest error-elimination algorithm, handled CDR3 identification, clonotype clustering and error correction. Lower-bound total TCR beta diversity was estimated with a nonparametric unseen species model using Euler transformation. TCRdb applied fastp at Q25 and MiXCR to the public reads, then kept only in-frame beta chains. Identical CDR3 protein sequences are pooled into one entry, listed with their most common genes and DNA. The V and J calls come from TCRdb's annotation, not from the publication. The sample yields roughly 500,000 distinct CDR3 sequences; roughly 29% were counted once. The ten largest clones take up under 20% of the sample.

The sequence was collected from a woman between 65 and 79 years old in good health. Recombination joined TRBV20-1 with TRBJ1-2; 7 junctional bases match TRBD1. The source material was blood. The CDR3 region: CSARDDRVYGYTF. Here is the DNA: TGCAGTGCTAGAGATGACAGGGTGTATGGCTACACCTTC.